Sequencing of this TCR beta chain was carried out in a study of beta chain features in type 1 diabetes. Trimming removed 6 bases from V and 4 bases from J; junction bases left unmatched: 2. Germline V CDR1 and CDR2: LNHDA, SQIVND (reference sequence). CDR3 size: 15 residues. This clone occurred a few times. Antigen: not known. As every portion of the isolated RNA was reverse transcribed, the sequencing read expressed TCRB transcripts. The average output of naive, central memory and regulatory T cell samples was approximately 3.8 million reads. Libraries were prepared by immunoSEQ multiplex PCR; TCRdb keeps only in-frame clonotypes and omits some of them. The profile shows more than 150,000 clones, 9% to 10% of them singletons. Points from the study as a whole: Fewer insertions but more deletions were seen at VDJ junctions in type 1 diabetes patients. Moderate yet significant TCRB CDR3 shortening was seen in Type 1 diabetes patients in all four CD4+ subsets. Among patients, naive, central memory and Treg TCRB repertoires appeared more similar than among healthy donors. cDNA sequencing could over-represent cells with high TCR expression.

Sequenced material: central memory CD4+ T cells from blood. The TCR comes from a woman in her 30s with type 1 diabetes. V and J are TRBV19 and TRBJ2-2, with 13 bases that match TRBD2. CDR3 sequence: CASRRLAGGTGELFF. The DNA of the CDR3 is TGTGCCAGTAGGAGACTAGCGGGAGGCACCGGGGAGCTGTTTTTT.